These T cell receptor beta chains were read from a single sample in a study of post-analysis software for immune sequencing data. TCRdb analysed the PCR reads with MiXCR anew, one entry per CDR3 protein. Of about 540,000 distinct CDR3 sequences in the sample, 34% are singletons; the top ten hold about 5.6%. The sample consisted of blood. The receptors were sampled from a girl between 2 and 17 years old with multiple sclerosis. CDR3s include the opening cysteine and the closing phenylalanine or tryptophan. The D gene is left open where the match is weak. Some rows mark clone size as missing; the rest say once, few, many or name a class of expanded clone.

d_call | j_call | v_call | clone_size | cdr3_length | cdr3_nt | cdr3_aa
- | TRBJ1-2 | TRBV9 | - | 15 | TGTGCCAGCAGCGCCTATACAGGGCTCGAGGGAGGCTACACCTTC | CASSAYTGLEGGYTF
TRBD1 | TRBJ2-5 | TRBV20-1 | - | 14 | TGCAGTGCTAGTCCTACAGGGGTGGGGGAGACCCAGTACTTC | CSASPTGVGETQYF
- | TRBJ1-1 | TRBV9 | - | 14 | TGTGCCAGCAGCGAGCGACAAAGGAACACTGAAGCTTTCTTT | CASSERQRNTEAFF
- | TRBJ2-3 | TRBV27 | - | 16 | TGTGCCAGCAGTCCCCTTCAGGGGCCCCAAACAGATACGCAGTATTTT | CASSPLQGPQTDTQYF
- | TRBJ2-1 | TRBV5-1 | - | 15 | TGCGCCAGCAGCCTTGAATCGGGCAGACACAATGAGCAGTTCTTC | CASSLESGRHNEQFF
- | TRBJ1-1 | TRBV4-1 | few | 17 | TGCGCCAGCAGCCAAGACCGCTCCCCTCCCATGAACACTGAAGCTTTCTTT | CASSQDRSPPMNTEAFF
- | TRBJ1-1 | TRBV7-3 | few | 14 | TGTGCCAGCAGCCCAACTGGGGGGAGGACTGAAGCTTTCTTT | CASSPTGGRTEAFF
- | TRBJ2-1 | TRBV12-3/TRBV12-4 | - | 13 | TGTGCCAGCACCCAGGTGGACGTTAATGAGCAGTTCTTC | CASTQVDVNEQFF
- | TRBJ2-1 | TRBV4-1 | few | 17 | TGCGCCAGCAGCCAAGATCTCCCCGGGGGTGCACTGAATGAGCAGTTCTTC | CASSQDLPGGALNEQFF
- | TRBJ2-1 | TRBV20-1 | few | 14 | TGCAGTGCTAGAGCTCCAGCGGTCTACAATGAGCAGTTCTTC | CSARAPAVYNEQFF
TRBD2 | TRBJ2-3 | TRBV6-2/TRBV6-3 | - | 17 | TGTGCCAGCCGAAGAATGCTAGCGGGGGGAAGCACAGATACGCAGTATTTT | CASRRMLAGGSTDTQYF
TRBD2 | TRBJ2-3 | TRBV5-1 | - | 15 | TGCGCCGGCAGAGGACTAGCGGGACCCTCAGATACGCAGTATTTT | CAGRGLAGPSDTQYF